Included here is one T cell receptor beta chain sequence, with context. The germline gives CDR1 MDHEN, CDR2 SYDVKM. The CDR3 is made up of 15 amino acids. V lost 7 bases, J lost 0 bases, and 16 bases lay in between. The data were obtained in a study of control samples from healthy donors and cancer patients. Measured with immunoSEQ multiplex PCR; TCRdb has only the in-frame clones, and not every one. The profile shows some 170,000 clones, approximately 96% of them singletons. Sequenced sample: blood. The TCR sequence derives from a woman in her 30s in good health. The rearrangement joins TRBV28 to TRBJ2-7; possible D gene TRBD1, 5 bases. The CDR3 loop is CASTSQGFSSYEQYF. For the CDR3, the DNA is TGTGCCAGCACCTCTCAGGGTTTTAGCTCCTACGAGCAGTACTTC.